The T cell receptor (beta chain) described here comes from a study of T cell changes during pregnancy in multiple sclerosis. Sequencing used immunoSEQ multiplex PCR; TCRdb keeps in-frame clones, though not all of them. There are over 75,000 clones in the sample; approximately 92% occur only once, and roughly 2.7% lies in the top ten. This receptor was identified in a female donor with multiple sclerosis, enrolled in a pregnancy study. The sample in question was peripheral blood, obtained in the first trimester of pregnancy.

The CDR3 region is CSVGSSGGGWEQFF. DNA of the CDR3: TGCAGCGTTGGTTCTAGCGGGGGGGGATGGGAGCAGTTCTTC. The chain couples TRBV29-1 to TRBJ2-1; 12 nucleotides align to TRBD2. The CDR3 has 14 amino acids. CDR1 is SQVTM, CDR2 ANQGSEA, per germline. Trimming removed 4 bases from V and 10 bases from J; junction bases left unmatched: 8.